What follows are 24 T cell receptor beta chains derived from one specimen sequenced in a study of response to subunit inactivated influenza vaccine. Via MiXCR, TCRdb re-called the RT-PCR reads, giving one row per CDR3 protein. This table has hundreds of thousands of distinct CDR3 sequences, roughly 13% appearing once. The sequencing here drew on PBMCs from blood, taken 35 to 45 days after vaccination. Source of these receptors: a middle-aged man who received an inactivated influenza vaccine.

This clonotype has just a few counts. The chain employs TRBV15 and TRBJ2-7, with a tentative D call TRBD1 (5 bases). Trimming cost V 1 base and J 0 bases, with 10 bases left between them. The CDR3 contains 15 residues. In germline, CDR1 is LNHNV, CDR2 YYDKDF (reference sequence). The CDR3 is CATSRGQRDSYEQYF. CDR3 sequence (DNA): TGTGCCACCAGCAGAGGACAGAGAGACTCCTACGAGCAGTACTTC.

This clonotype was observed many times. The chain uses TRBV6-5 and TRBJ2-1, with a possible D match to TRBD2 (6 bases). The CDR3 length is 15 residues. The germline V gene has CDR1 MNHEY and CDR2 SVGAGI. Trimming cost V 3 bases and J 5 bases, with 14 bases left between them. In DNA form, the CDR3 reads TGTGCCAGCAGTTATCGGGAGTACGGGGACAATGAGCAGTTCTTC. This sequence encodes CASSYREYGDNEQFF.

This clonotype occurred a few times. The chain couples TRBV20-1 to TRBJ1-1; D is possibly TRBD1 (5 bases). The germline gives CDR1 DFQATT, CDR2 SNEGSKA (reference sequence). V dropped 0 bases and J dropped 2 bases, with 13 bases sitting between them. The CDR3 is 15 residues long. CDR3 nucleotide sequence: TGCAGTGCTAGAGATCCCCGGACATATAACACTGAAGCTTTCTTT. Translated: CSARDPRTYNTEAFF.

This clonotype turned up a few times. This chain joins TRBV24-1 and TRBJ2-7; maybe TRBD1 (5 bases). The CDR3 is 14 residues long. V dropped 0 bases and J dropped 7 bases, with 12 bases sitting between them. Germline V gene lookup returns CDR1 KGHDR and CDR2 SFDVKD. CDR3 region: CATSDLRQPREQYF. CDR3 coding DNA: TGTGCCACCAGTGATTTGCGACAGCCCCGTGAGCAGTACTTC.

The chain uses TRBV7-8 and TRBJ2-2; D gene uncertain. This CDR3 is 18 amino acids long. Germline values: CDR1 SGHVS, CDR2 FQNEAQ. V was trimmed by 0 bases and J by 7 bases, leaving 21 bases between them. As DNA, the CDR3 is TGTGCCAGCAGCTTAGCGTTTGGCCTCGTGGGCTATGACGGGGAGCTGTTTTTT. Translated, it gives CASSLAFGLVGYDGELFF.

This clonotype was recorded at least ten times. This rearrangement joins TRBV24-1 to TRBJ2-2; TRBD1 matches 8 bases. The trim removed 1 base at V and 6 bases at J, leaving 6 bases unmatched. CDR3 length: 16 amino acids. Per the germline V gene, CDR1 is KGHDR and CDR2 is SFDVKD. The CDR3 coding sequence is TGTGCCACCAGTGATTTCTCGGGACAGGCGGCCGGGGAGCTGTTTTTT. Encoded protein: CATSDFSGQAAGELFF.

This clonotype has at least ten counts. For the CDR3, the DNA is TGTGCCAGCAGCTTAGCACAGGGGGCGTCCTACGAGCAGTACTTC. Translation gives CASSLAQGASYEQYF. The chain uses TRBV11-2 and TRBJ2-7; 9 bases map to TRBD1. The CDR3 runs 15 residues. Germline V gives CDR1 SGHAT, CDR2 FQNNGV. V trimming: 1 base; J trimming: 1 base; junction bases outside the gene matches: 2.

This chain joins TRBV5-1 and TRBJ1-2; D gene unclear. CDR1 is SGHRS, CDR2 YFSETQ, per germline. V lost 0 bases and J 6 bases, leaving 18 bases between the germline ends. The CDR3 totals 16 residues. The chain's CDR3 is CASSLVGSQRKNGYTF. Written as DNA, the CDR3 is TGCGCCAGCAGCTTGGTTGGGAGTCAACGGAAGAATGGCTACACCTTC.

This clonotype was counted at least ten times. The chain has TRBV27 and TRBJ2-1; 12 nucleotides match TRBD2. The J segment lost 5 bases and the V segment lost 3 bases, leaving 2 bases of the junction unmatched. From germline, CDR1 is MNHEY and CDR2 SMNVEV (reference sequence). This CDR3 is 15 amino acids long. CDR3 coding DNA: TGTGCCAGCAGTTTTCTAGCGGGAGGGCACAATGAGCAGTTCTTC. Protein product: CASSFLAGGHNEQFF.

This clonotype was seen ten or more times. CDR3 coding DNA: TGCAGTGCTAGAGATGCGGCTAGCGGAAACACCGGGGAGCTGTTTTTT. Its protein is CSARDAASGNTGELFF. The chain combines TRBV20-1 with TRBJ2-2, with 7 bases lining up with TRBD2. CDR1 is DFQATT and CDR2 is SNEGSKA in the germline V gene (reference sequence). V was pared by 0 bases and J by 2 bases, with 6 bases of the junction left unmatched. The CDR3 runs 16 residues.

This clonotype was picked up many times. V usage is TRBV4-3 and J usage is TRBJ2-3; D is unclear. With 4 bases removed from V and 0 bases from J, the gap between germline ends came to 14 bases. Germline values: CDR1 LGHNA, CDR2 YSLEER. The CDR3 runs 16 residues. CDR3 DNA sequence: TGCGCCAGCAGCCTAAGTCCCACATCGAGCACAGATACGCAGTATTTT. It is translated as CASSLSPTSSTDTQYF.

This chain links TRBV11-2 with TRBJ2-2; D assignment may be TRBD1 or TRBD2 (5 bases each). CDR3 length: 15 amino acids. Germline V gene sequence: CDR1 SGHAT, CDR2 FQNNGV. Trimming left V 1 base short and J 4 bases short, with 10 bases between. CDR3 sequence: CASSLGGVTTGELFF. DNA for the CDR3: TGTGCCAGCAGCTTAGGAGGGGTGACCACCGGGGAGCTGTTTTTT.

The chain couples TRBV4-2 to TRBJ2-5; D might be TRBD1 or TRBD2, each matching 5 bases. Trimming stripped 0 bases from V and 5 bases from J, with 13 bases between. Germline V lookup: CDR1 LGHNA, CDR2 YNFKEQ. The CDR3 sequence is 15 residues long. The CDR3 DNA is TGTGCCAGCAGCCAAGATAGCCAGGGAGTGGAGACCCAGTACTTC. This codes for CASSQDSQGVETQYF.

This chain connects TRBV4-2 to TRBJ1-6, with a weak D call TRBD1 (5 bases). Looked up from germline, CDR1 is LGHNA and CDR2 is YNFKEQ. The V end lost 4 bases, the J end lost 14 bases, and 15 bases lay between the germline ends. There are 13 residues in the CDR3. As DNA, the CDR3 is TGTGCCAGCAGCCCGGGGCTCCTCTGCTCCCTCCACTTT. This encodes CASSPGLLCSLHF.

The chain has TRBV10-3 and TRBJ1-4; no firm D call. This CDR3 is built from 17 residues. In germline, CDR1 is ENHRY, CDR2 SYGVKD. V lost 0 bases and J lost 0, with 11 bases in between. In nucleotides, the CDR3 is TGTGCCATCAGTGAGTCCCGCGGACTGTCAACTAATGAAAAACTGTTTTTT. This sequence encodes CAISESRGLSTNEKLFF.

This clonotype showed up many times. The chain uses TRBV5-1 and TRBJ2-1; possible D gene TRBD2, 5 bases. The germline V gene encodes CDR1 SGHRS and CDR2 YFSETQ. The CDR3 has 15 residues. V was clipped by 0 bases and J by 6 bases, with 13 bases between them. The CDR3: CASSLAGTEGNEQFF. The CDR3 nucleotides are TGCGCCAGCAGCTTGGCAGGAACTGAGGGCAATGAGCAGTTCTTC.

This clonotype was observed many times. This chain uses TRBV28 with TRBJ2-1, with 14 bases aligning to TRBD2. Germline V CDR1 and CDR2: MDHEN, SYDVKM. Germline trimming cut 5 bases from V and 2 bases from J; bases unmatched to any gene: 8. The CDR3 is 18 residues long. The CDR3 nucleotides are TGTGCCAGCAGTCCTGGGACTAGCGGGGGCCCACCCTACAATGAGCAGTTCTTC. Residues: CASSPGTSGGPPYNEQFF.

In nucleotides, the CDR3 is TGTGCCAGCAGCCCCGGGACAGGGGTATCGTTCTATGGCTACACCTTC. Translation: CASSPGTGVSFYGYTF. The rearrangement links TRBV4-2 to TRBJ1-2; 10 bases fit TRBD1. Germline assignment: CDR1 LGHNA and CDR2 YNFKEQ. CDR3 length equals 16 residues. The trim removed 4 bases at V and 4 bases at J, leaving 9 bases unmatched.

This chain's CDR3 is CASLEAGELFF. The DNA of the CDR3 is TGTGCCAGCTTGGAAGCCGGGGAGCTGTTTTTT. The V gene is TRBV7-9, the J gene TRBJ2-2; the D is unclear. CDR1 is SEHNR, CDR2 FQNEAQ, per germline (reference sequence). The ends were cut back, 8 bases at V and 6 bases at J, with 7 bases in the middle. The CDR3 has 11 amino acids.

There are a few counts of this clonotype. The CDR3 protein is CSATAGTGVTGELFF. The CDR3 DNA reads as TGCAGTGCGACCGCCGGGACAGGGGTCACCGGGGAGCTGTTTTTT. The gene calls are TRBV20-1 and TRBJ2-2; the match to TRBD1 covers 10 bases. The J segment lost 4 bases and the V segment lost 6 bases, leaving 8 bases of the junction unmatched. Germline lookup yields CDR1 DFQATT and CDR2 SNEGSKA (reference sequence). The CDR3 has 15 amino acids.

The V call is TRBV5-1, the J call TRBJ2-1; no reliable D call. This CDR3 spans 19 amino acids. Germline CDR1 and CDR2: SGHRS and YFSETQ. V dropped 1 base and J dropped 0 bases, with 20 bases sitting between them. The CDR3, as DNA: TGCGCCAGCAGCTTGATTCTTAAGGCCGGTTTGAGCTCCTACAATGAGCAGTTCTTC. Translation: CASSLILKAGLSSYNEQFF.

The chain carries TRBV7-2 and TRBJ2-5, with unresolved D. Germline V CDR1 and CDR2: SGHTA, FQGNSA. Trimming took off 2 bases at V and 5 bases at J, with 9 bases between the two ends. The length of the CDR3 is 13 residues. The CDR3 loop is CASSLLNGETQYF. The CDR3 coding sequence is TGTGCCAGCAGCTTACTCAACGGGGAGACCCAGTACTTC. The whole variable domain, filled in from reference TRBV7-2 and TRBJ2-5, reads GAGVSQSPSNKVTEKGKDVELRCDPISGHTALYWYRQSLGQGLEFLIYFQGNSAPDKSGLPSDRFSAERTGGSVSTLTIQRTQQEDSAVYLCASSLLNGETQYFGPGTRLLVL.

Ten or more counts support this clonotype. The V gene is TRBV29-1, the J gene TRBJ2-1; TRBD1 aligns across 9 bases. V shed 8 bases, J shed 5 bases, and the junction held 13 bases outside the gene matches. There are 15 residues in the CDR3. Germline CDR1 SQVTM, CDR2 ANQGSEA. The CDR3 region is CSLWVPGQGNNEQFF. CDR3 DNA: TGCAGCCTTTGGGTTCCGGGACAGGGTAACAATGAGCAGTTCTTC.

This clonotype has only a few counts. This chain joins TRBV6-2 or TRBV6-3 and TRBJ2-7; a weak D match, TRBD1 (6 bases). V shed 7 bases and J shed 2 bases, with 24 bases lying between them. This CDR3 comprises 17 residues. Looked up from germline, CDR1 is MNHEY and CDR2 is SVGEGT. The CDR3 protein is CASNARRTGHQTYEQYF. CDR3 DNA sequence: TGTGCCAGCAACGCGCGGCGAACGGGACACCAGACCTACGAGCAGTACTTC.